A selection of T cell receptor beta chains follows, all from one sample in a study of CD4 T cells in relation to SARS-CoV-2 and coronaviruses. Their target antigens are unknown. Measured with immunoSEQ multiplex PCR; TCRdb has only the in-frame clones, and not every one. The sample yields 32,000 or so clones, around three quarters seen once. Sequenced: CD4+ T cells from PBMCs, cultured in vitro. The receptors originated from a human donor in good health. CDR3s include the opening cysteine and the closing phenylalanine or tryptophan. Each record gives: J gene, clone size, V gene, D gene, CDR3 DNA, CDR3 protein. A D gene is named only where the DNA matches it firmly. Clone size, where shown, is once, few, many, or a class for clones that have expanded.

TRBJ1-4,.,TRBV11-2,.,TGTGCCAGCAGCCTGGGGCGCATGGAAAAACTGTTTTTT,CASSLGRMEKLFF
TRBJ1-3,.,TRBV5-4,.,TGTGCCAGCAGCGCCGGGACGAGCTCTGGAAACACCATATATTTT,CASSAGTSSGNTIYF
TRBJ2-2,.,TRBV28,.,TGTGCCAGCAGAGACTCTACCACCGGGGAGCTGTTTTTT,CASRDSTTGELFF
TRBJ2-7,.,TRBV18,.,TGTGCCAGCTCACGGACAGAACGCTACGAGCAGTACTTC,CASSRTERYEQYF
TRBJ1-2,.,TRBV25-1,.,TGTGCCAGCAGTGACCAGGGCCCTAACTATGGCTACACCTTC,CASSDQGPNYGYTF
TRBJ1-2,.,TRBV7-9,TRBD1,TGTGCCAGCAGCTTAGAAACAGGGGTCGCCTATGGCTACACCTTC,CASSLETGVAYGYTF
TRBJ2-3,once,TRBV4-3,.,TGCGCCAGCAGCCAAGATCAAGACTTCAACACAGATACGCAGTATTTT,CASSQDQDFNTDTQYF
TRBJ2-7,.,TRBV27,.,TGTGCCAGCAGTTTTGGGATAGGCTCCCCACCTCCCTACGAGCAGTACTTC,CASSFGIGSPPPYEQYF
TRBJ2-7,.,TRBV12-3/TRBV12-4,.,TGTGCCAGCAGTTTAGGGGGGGGCCTCGAGCAGTACTTC,CASSLGGGLEQYF
TRBJ2-7,.,TRBV2,.,TGTGCCAGCAGTCCGGGAAACCCCTACGAGCAGTACTTC,CASSPGNPYEQYF
TRBJ1-6,.,TRBV5-4,.,TGTGCCAGCAGCTTAGCCGCGAGCTCCTATAATTCACCCCTCCACTTT,CASSLAASSYNSPLHF
TRBJ2-7,.,TRBV29-1,.,TGCAGCGTGCAGGTGGGGTCCTGGGGCGAGCAGTACTTC,CSVQVGSWGEQYF
TRBJ2-5,once,TRBV4-3,TRBD1,TGCGCCAGCAGCCAAGGTGGGACAGAACAAGAGACCCAGTACTTC,CASSQGGTEQETQYF
TRBJ2-1,.,TRBV18,.,TGTGCCAGCTCACCCTGGAACAGGGTCAGTAACAATGAGCAGTTCTTC,CASSPWNRVSNNEQFF
TRBJ2-1,.,TRBV21-1,.,TGTGCCAGCAAAGCGGGAATCTACAATGAGCAGTTCTTC,CASKAGIYNEQFF
TRBJ2-7,.,TRBV10-3,.,TGTGCCATCAGTGACCGAGGCTCGGGAGAGCAGTACTTC,CAISDRGSGEQYF
TRBJ2-3,.,TRBV11-3,.,TGTGCCAGCAGCTTAGTAAGCACAGATACGCAGTATTTT,CASSLVSTDTQYF
TRBJ2-3,.,TRBV7-2,TRBD2,TGTGCCAGCAGCTTAGAGCGGGGGGCGGGGACGCAGTATTTT,CASSLERGAGTQYF
TRBJ1-5,few,TRBV5-6,.,TGTGCCAGCAGCTTTCTAGATAGCAATCAGCCCCAGCATTTT,CASSFLDSNQPQHF
TRBJ1-2,.,TRBV4-3,.,TGCGCCAGCAGCCAAGACCGGCAGGCGCTGCAGCACCGATCAGGCACCTTC,CASSQDRQALQHRSGTF
TRBJ2-7,.,TRBV19,.,TGTGCCAGTAGTATAGATGGGCAGGGTCCGTACGAGCAGTACTTC,CASSIDGQGPYEQYF
TRBJ1-1,.,TRBV5-1,.,TGCGCCAGCAGCCCGTTCGGAGAGGGGGGCACTGAAGCTTTCTTT,CASSPFGEGGTEAFF
TRBJ1-5,.,TRBV7-9,.,TGTGCCAGCAGCTTAGGACAGACTAACCAGCCCCAGCATTTT,CASSLGQTNQPQHF
TRBJ2-7,.,TRBV11-2,.,TGTGCCAGCAGGCAGCTGAGACTGCCGGGTTCGCTGTACTTC,CASRQLRLPGSLYF
TRBJ2-1,once,TRBV18,.,TGTGCCAGCTCACGACAGGACAGCTCCTACAATGAGCAGTTCTTC,CASSRQDSSYNEQFF
TRBJ2-5,.,TRBV11-2,TRBD2,TGTGCCAGCAGCTATAGCGGGAGGGGGGAGACCCAGTACTTC,CASSYSGRGETQYF
TRBJ1-2,few,TRBV7-9,.,TGTGCCAGCAGCTTCGTGGCAGGGAATGGCTACACCTTC,CASSFVAGNGYTF
TRBJ2-7,.,TRBV5-1,.,TGCGCCAGCAGAGGCCGGGACAGGGGTACTAGCGGGAGCTACGAGCAGTACTTC,CASRGRDRGTSGSYEQYF
TRBJ1-3,.,TRBV18,TRBD1,TGTGCCAGCTCTCCGGGACAGGGGGGAGACACCATATATTTT,CASSPGQGGDTIYF
TRBJ2-3,.,TRBV9,.,TGTGCCAGCAGCCCCACGACAGGTTCTAGCACAGATACGCAGTATTTT,CASSPTTGSSTDTQYF
TRBJ1-5,.,TRBV6-2/TRBV6-3,TRBD1,TGTGCCAGCAGTTACTCGCCAGGGGGGCAGCCCCAGCATTTT,CASSYSPGGQPQHF